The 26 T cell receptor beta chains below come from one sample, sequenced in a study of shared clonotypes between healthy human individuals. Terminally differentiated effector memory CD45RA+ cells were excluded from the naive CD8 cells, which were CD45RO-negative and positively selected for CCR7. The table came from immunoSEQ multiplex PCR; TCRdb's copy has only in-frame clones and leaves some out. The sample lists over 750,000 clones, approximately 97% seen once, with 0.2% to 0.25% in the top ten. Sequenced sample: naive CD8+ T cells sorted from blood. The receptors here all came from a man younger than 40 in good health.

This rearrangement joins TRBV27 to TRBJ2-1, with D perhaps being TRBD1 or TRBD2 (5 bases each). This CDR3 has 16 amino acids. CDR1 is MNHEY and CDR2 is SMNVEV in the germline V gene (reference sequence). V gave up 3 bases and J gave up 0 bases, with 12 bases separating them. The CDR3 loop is CASSFRGGLSYNEQFF. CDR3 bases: TGTGCCAGCAGTTTCCGGGGCGGCCTCTCCTACAATGAGCAGTTCTTC.

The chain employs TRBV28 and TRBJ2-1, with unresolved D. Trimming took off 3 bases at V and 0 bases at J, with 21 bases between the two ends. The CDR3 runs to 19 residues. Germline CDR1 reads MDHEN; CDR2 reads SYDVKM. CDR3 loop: CASSFPAASADLSYNEQFF. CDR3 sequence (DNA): TGTGCCAGCAGTTTTCCCGCTGCAAGCGCGGACCTCTCCTACAATGAGCAGTTCTTC.

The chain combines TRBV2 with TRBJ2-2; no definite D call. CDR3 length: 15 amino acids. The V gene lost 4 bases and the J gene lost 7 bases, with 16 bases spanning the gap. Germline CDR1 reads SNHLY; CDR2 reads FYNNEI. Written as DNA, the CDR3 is TGTGCCAGCAGTGGGTATTGGGCCTCGGACGGGGAGCTGTTTTTT. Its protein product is CASSGYWASDGELFF.

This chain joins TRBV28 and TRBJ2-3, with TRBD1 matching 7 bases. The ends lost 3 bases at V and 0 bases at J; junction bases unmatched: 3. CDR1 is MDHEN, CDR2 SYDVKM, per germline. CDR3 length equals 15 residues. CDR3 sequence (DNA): TGTGCCAGCAGTTTGAGGGGGCTAAGCACAGATACGCAGTATTTT. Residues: CASSLRGLSTDTQYF. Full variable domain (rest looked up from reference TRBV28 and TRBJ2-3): DVKVTQSSRYLVKRTGEKVFLECVQDMDHENMFWYRQDPGLGLRLIYFSYDVKMKEKGDIPEGYSVSREKKERFSLILESASTNQTSMYLCASSLRGLSTDTQYFGPGTRLTVL.

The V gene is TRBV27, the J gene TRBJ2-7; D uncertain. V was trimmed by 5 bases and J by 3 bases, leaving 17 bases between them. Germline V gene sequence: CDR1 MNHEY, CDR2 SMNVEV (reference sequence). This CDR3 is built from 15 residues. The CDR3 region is CASSLGARGIYEQYF. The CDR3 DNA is TGTGCCAGCAGTCTGGGCGCTAGAGGTATCTACGAGCAGTACTTC.

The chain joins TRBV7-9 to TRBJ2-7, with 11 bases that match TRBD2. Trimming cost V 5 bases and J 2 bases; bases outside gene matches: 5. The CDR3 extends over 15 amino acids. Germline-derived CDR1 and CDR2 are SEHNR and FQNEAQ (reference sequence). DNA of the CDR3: TGTGCCAGCAGCCCGATAGCGGGAGGGACCTACGAGCAGTACTTC. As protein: CASSPIAGGTYEQYF. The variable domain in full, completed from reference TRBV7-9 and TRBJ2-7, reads DTGVSQNPRHKITKRGQNVTFRCDPISEHNRLYWYRQTLGQGPEFLTYFQNEAQLEKSRLLSDRFSAERPKGSFSTLEIQRTEQGDSAMYLCASSPIAGGTYEQYFGPGTRLTVT.

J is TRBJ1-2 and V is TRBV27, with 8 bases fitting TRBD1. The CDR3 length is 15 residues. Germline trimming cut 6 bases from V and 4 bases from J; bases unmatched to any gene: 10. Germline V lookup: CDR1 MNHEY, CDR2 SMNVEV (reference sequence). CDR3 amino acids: CASSVGQGFVYGYTF. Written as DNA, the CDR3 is TGTGCCAGCAGCGTTGGACAGGGATTCGTCTATGGCTACACCTTC.

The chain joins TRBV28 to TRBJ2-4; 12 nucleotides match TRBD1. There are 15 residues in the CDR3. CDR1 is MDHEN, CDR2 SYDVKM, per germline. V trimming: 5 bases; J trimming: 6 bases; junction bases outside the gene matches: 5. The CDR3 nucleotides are TGTGCCAGCAGTCCACGGGACAGGGGGCTAAACATTCAGTACTTC. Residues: CASSPRDRGLNIQYF. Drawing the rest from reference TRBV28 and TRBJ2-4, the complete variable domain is DVKVTQSSRYLVKRTGEKVFLECVQDMDHENMFWYRQDPGLGLRLIYFSYDVKMKEKGDIPEGYSVSREKKERFSLILESASTNQTSMYLCASSPRDRGLNIQYFGAGTRLSVL.

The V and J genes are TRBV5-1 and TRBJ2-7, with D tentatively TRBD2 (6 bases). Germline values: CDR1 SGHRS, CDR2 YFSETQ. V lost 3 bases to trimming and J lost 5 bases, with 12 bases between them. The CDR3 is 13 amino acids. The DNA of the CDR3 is TGCGCCAGCAGCTCGGGGGAGGTCGACGAGCAGTACTTC. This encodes CASSSGEVDEQYF.

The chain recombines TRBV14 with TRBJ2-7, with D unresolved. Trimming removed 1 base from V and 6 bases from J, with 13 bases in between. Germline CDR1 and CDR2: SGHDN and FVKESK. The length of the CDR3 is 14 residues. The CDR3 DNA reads TGTGCCAGCAGCCAAGTGTTTGACAACCCCGAGCAGTACTTC. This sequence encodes CASSQVFDNPEQYF.

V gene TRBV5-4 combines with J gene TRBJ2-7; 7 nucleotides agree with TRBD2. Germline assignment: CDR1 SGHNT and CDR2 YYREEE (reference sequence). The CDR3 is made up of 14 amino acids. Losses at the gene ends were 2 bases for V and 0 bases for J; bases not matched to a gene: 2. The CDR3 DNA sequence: TGTGCCAGCAGCTTCGGCGGGAGCTCCTACGAGCAGTACTTC. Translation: CASSFGGSSYEQYF. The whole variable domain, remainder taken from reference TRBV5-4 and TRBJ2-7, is ETGVTQSPTHLIKTRGQQVTLRCSSQSGHNTVSWYQQALGQGPQFIFQYYREEENGRGNFPPRFSGLQFPNYSSELNVNALELDDSALYLCASSFGGSSYEQYFGPGTRLTVT.

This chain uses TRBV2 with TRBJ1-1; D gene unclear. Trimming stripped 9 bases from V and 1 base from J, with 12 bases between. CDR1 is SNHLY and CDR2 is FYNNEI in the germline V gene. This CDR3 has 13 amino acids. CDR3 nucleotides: TGTGCCAGAGGAAGGAGGGAGAACACTGAAGCTTTCTTT. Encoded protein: CARGRRENTEAFF.

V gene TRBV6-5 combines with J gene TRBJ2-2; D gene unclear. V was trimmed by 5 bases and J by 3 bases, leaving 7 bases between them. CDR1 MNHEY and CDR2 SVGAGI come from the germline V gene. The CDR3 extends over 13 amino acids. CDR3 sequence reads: CASSQEYTGELFF. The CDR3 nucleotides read TGTGCCAGCAGTCAAGAATACACCGGGGAGCTGTTTTTT.

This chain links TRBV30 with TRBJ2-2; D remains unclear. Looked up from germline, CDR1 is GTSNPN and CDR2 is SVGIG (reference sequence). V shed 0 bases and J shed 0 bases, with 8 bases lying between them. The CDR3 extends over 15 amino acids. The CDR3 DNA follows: TGTGCCTGGAGTGTAATCGGTACGAACACCGGGGAGCTGTTTTTT. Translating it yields CAWSVIGTNTGELFF.

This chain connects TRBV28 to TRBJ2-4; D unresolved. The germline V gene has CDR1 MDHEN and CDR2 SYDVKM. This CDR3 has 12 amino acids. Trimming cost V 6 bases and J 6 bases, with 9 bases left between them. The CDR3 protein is CASSSSANIQYF. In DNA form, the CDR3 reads TGTGCCAGCAGCTCCTCAGCAAACATTCAGTACTTC. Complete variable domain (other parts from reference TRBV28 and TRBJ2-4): DVKVTQSSRYLVKRTGEKVFLECVQDMDHENMFWYRQDPGLGLRLIYFSYDVKMKEKGDIPEGYSVSREKKERFSLILESASTNQTSMYLCASSSSANIQYFGAGTRLSVL.

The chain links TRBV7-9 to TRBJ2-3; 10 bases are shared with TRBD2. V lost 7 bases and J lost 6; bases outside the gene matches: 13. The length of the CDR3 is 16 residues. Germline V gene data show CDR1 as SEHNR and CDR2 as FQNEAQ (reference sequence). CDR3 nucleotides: TGTGCCAGCACCGGTGCTAGCGGGAGATCCGCGGATACGCAGTATTTT. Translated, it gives CASTGASGRSADTQYF.

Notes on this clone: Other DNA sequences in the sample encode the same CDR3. CDR3 nucleotide sequence: TGTGCCAGCAGCCCCCATCCCAGCACAGATACGCAGTATTTT. This gives the protein CASSPHPSTDTQYF. This chain uses TRBV7-3 with TRBJ2-3; D ambiguous. CDR1 is SGHTA and CDR2 is FQGTGA in the germline V gene. V shed 5 bases and J shed 0 bases, with 9 bases lying between them. The CDR3 consists of 14 residues.

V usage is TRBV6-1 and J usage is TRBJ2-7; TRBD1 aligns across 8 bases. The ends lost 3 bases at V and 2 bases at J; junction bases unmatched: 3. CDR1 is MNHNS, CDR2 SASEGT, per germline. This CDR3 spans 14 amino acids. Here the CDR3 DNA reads TGTGCCAGCAGTGAGCTGACAGGGGCCTACGAGCAGTACTTC. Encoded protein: CASSELTGAYEQYF.

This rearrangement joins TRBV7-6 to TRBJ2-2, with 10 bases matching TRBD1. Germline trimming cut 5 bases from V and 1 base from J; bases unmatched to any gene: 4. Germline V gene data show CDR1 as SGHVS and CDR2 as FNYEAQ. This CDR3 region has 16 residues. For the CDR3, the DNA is TGTGCCAGCAGCCTGAGGGACAGGGGGAACACCGGGGAGCTGTTTTTT. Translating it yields CASSLRDRGNTGELFF.

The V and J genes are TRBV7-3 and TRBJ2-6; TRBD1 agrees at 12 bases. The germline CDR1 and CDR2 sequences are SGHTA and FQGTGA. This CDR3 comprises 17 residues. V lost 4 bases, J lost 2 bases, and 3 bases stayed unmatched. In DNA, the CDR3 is TGTGCCAGCAGCTCGGGACAGGGGGCTACTGGGGCCAACGTCCTGACTTTC. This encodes CASSSGQGATGANVLTF.

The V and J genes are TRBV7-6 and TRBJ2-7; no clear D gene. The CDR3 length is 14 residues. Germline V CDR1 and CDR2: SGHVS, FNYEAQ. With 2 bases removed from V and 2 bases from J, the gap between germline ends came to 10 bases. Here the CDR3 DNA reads TGTGCCAGCAGCTTATATATAGGACCCTACGAGCAGTACTTC. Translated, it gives CASSLYIGPYEQYF.

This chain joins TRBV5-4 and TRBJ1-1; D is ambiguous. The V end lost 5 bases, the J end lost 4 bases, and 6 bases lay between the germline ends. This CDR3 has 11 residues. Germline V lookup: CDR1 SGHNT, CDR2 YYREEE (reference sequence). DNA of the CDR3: TGTGCCAGCAGGAAAGGCACTGAAGCTTTCTTT. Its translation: CASRKGTEAFF.

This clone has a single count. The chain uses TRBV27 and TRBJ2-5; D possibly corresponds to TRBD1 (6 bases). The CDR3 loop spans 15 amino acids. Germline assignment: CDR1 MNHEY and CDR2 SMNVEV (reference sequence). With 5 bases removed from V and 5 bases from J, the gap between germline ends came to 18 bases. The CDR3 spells CASSGGFYSRETQYF. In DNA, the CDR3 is TGTGCCAGCAGTGGGGGCTTCTATTCGCGGGAGACCCAGTACTTC.

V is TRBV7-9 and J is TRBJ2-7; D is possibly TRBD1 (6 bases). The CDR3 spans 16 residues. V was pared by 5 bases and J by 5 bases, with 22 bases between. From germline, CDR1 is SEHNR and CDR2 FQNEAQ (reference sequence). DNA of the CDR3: TGTGCCAGCAGCAACGCCCGGACAGAAAAACCCCACGAGCAGTACTTC. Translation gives CASSNARTEKPHEQYF.

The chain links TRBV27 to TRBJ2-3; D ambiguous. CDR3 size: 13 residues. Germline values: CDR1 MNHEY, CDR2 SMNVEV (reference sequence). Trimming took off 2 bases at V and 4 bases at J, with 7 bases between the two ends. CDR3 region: CASSLTVSDTQYF. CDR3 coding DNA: TGTGCCAGCAGTTTAACGGTTTCAGATACGCAGTATTTT.

The CDR3 nucleotides are TGCAGCGCCACTATTGGCGGGAGGATCGGAACAGATACGCAGTATTTT. Translation gives CSATIGGRIGTDTQYF. The chain employs TRBV29-1 and TRBJ2-3; 8 nucleotides agree with TRBD2. After removal of 7 bases from V and 3 bases from J, the junction contained 15 bases not matched to a gene. This CDR3 is built from 16 residues. From germline, CDR1 is SQVTM and CDR2 ANQGSEA.